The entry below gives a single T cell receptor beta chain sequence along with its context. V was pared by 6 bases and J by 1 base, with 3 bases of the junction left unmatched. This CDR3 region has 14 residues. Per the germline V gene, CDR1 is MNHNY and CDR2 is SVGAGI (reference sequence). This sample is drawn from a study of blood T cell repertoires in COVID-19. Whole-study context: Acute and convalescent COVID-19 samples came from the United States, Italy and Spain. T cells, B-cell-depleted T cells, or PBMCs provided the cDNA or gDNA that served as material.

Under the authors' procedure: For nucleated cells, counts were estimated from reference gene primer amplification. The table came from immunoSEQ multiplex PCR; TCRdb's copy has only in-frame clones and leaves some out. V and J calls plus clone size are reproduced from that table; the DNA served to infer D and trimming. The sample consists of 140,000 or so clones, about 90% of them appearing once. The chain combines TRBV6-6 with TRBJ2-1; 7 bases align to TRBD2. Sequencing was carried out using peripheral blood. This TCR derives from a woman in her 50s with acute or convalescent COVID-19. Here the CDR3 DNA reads TGTGCCAGCAGAGGGAGGGGTTCCTACAATGAGCAGTTCTTC. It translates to CASRGRGSYNEQFF.